This T cell receptor beta chain is drawn from a study of shared clonotypes between healthy human individuals. Whole-study results and caveats: Clonotypes not shared had lower generation probabilities than those common to all four donors. For sorted subsets, rarefaction showed incomplete sequencing despite large depth.

Concerning this clone: Its antigen is as yet unknown.

This table comes from immunoSEQ multiplex PCR, and its TCRdb copy is limited to in-frame clones, with some not included. The sample holds approximately 600,000 clones, 95% seen once. CD45RO-negative, CCR7-selected cells formed the naive CD8 fraction, which excluded terminally differentiated effector memory CD45RA+ cells. Trimming removed 7 bases from V and 7 bases from J; junction bases left unmatched: 18. Germline CDR1 is SNHLY and CDR2 is FYNNEI. The CDR3 has 17 residues. Sequencing was carried out using naive CD8+ T cells sorted from blood. V and J are TRBV2 and TRBJ1-1, with 10 bases that match TRBD1. The sequence derives from a woman aged 25 to 39 in good health. The CDR3 bases are TGTGCCAGCAACCTACTCCGGGGGGACAGGGGTCCTCTTGAAGCTTTCTTT. Its protein is CASNLLRGDRGPLEAFF.